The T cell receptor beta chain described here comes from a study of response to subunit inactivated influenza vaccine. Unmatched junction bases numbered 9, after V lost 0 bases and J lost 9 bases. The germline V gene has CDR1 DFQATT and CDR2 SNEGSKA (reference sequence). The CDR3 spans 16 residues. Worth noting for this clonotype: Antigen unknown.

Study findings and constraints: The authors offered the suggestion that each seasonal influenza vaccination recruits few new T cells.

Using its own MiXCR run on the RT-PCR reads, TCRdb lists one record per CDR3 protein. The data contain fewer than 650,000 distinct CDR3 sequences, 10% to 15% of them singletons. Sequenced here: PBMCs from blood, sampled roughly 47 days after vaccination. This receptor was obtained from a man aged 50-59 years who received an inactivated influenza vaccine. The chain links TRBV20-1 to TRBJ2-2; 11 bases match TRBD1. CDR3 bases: TGCAGTGCTAGAGATCAGGGGACAGGGGGTAGCCGGGAGCTGTTTTTT. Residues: CSARDQGTGGSRELFF.